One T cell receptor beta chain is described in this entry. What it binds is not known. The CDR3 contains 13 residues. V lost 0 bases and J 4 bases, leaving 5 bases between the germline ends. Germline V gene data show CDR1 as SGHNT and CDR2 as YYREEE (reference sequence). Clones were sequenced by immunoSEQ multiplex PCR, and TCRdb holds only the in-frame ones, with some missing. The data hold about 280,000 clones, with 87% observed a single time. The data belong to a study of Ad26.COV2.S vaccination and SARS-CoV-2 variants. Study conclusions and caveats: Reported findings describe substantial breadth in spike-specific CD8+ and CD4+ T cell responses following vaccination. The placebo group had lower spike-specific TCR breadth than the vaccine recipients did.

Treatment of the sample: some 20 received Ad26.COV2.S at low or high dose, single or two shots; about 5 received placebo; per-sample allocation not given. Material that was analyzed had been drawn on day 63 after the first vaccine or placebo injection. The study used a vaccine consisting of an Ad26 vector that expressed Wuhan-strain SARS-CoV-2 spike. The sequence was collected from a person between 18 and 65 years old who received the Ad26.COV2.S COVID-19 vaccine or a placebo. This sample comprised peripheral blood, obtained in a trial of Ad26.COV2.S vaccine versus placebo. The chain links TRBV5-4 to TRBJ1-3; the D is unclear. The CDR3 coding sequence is TGTGCCAGCAGCTTGGGCCTCGGAAACACCATATATTTT. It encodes CASSLGLGNTIYF.